This TCR beta chain came from a study of shared clonotypes between healthy human individuals. V was pared by 2 bases and J by 3 bases, with 11 bases between. This CDR3 contains 14 residues. Germline V CDR1 and CDR2: MDHEN, SYDVKM. Sequencing used immunoSEQ multiplex PCR; TCRdb keeps in-frame clones, though not all of them. Of some 2.1 million clones detected, 85% to 95% appear once; the ten largest clones hold roughly 0.13%. A CD45RA+ naive subset and a CD45RA-negative memory subset were split from CD4+ cells. What was sequenced was naive CD4+ T cells sorted from blood. The subset denotes: CD45RA+ positively selected. This clonotype was obtained from a man aged 18 to 35 in good health. This sequence joins TRBV28 and TRBJ2-7; D remains ambiguous. The CDR3 is CASSLRLGFYEQYF. CDR3 sequence (DNA): TGTGCCAGCAGTTTAAGGCTGGGGTTCTACGAGCAGTACTTC.